The entry below gives a single T cell receptor (beta chain) sequence along with its context. Its specificity is unknown. The data derive from a study of beta chain features in type 1 diabetes. This CDR3 has 13 residues. Germline V gene data show CDR1 as SGDLS and CDR2 as YYNGEE. J gave up 5 bases and V 4 bases, and 0 bases lay outside the gene matches. Study-level points and caveats: PCR may have favored shorter templates equally in patients and controls. Moderate yet significant TCRB CDR3 shortening was seen in Type 1 diabetes patients in all four CD4+ subsets.

Since all of the isolated RNA was reverse transcribed, expressed TCRB transcripts were what got sequenced. Profiling relied on immunoSEQ multiplex PCR, and the TCRdb table lists in-frame clones only, not all of them. The data contain roughly 230,000 clones, about a tenth of them singletons. Sequenced: naive CD4+ T cells from blood. This chain uses TRBV9 with TRBJ1-6, with 7 bases identical to TRBD1. The receptor's source is a man aged 25 to 45 with type 1 diabetes. The CDR3: CASSTGDNSPLHF. In DNA form, the CDR3 reads TGTGCCAGCAGCACAGGGGATAATTCACCCCTCCACTTT. Full variable domain (rest looked up from reference TRBV9 and TRBJ1-6): DSGVTQTPKHLITATGQRVTLRCSPRSGDLSVYWYQQSLDQGLQFLIQYYNGEERAKGNILERFSAQQFPDLHSELNLSSLELGDSALYFCASSTGDNSPLHFGNGTRLTVT.